Shown below are 24 T cell receptor beta chains from a single sample sequenced in a study of T cell clonality in common variable immunodeficiency. Only in-frame clones appear in the TCRdb table, and some are missing; sequencing was by immunoSEQ multiplex PCR. This repertoire holds some 40,000 clones, and none appear only once. Sequencing was carried out using peripheral blood mononuclear cells. These receptors originate from a person aged 18-69 years in good health.

This clone was seen ten or more times. The read halts 3 residues ahead of the CDR3 end, with the missing end drawn from the germline J gene. V gene TRBV2 combines with J gene TRBJ2-3; 10 bases align to TRBD1. After removal of 10 bases from V and 6 bases from J, the junction contained 7 bases not matched to a gene. The CDR3 length is 13 residues. CDR1 and CDR2 from the germline V gene are SNHLY and FYNNEI. CDR3 in amino acids: CATRTGGWDTQYF. The sequenced part of the CDR3 DNA is TGTGCCACCCGGACAGGGGGTTGGGATACG.

In its sample, this clone was seen many times. The read finishes 3 residues shy of the CDR3 end, and the germline J gene is used to complete it. This chain uses TRBV5-4 with TRBJ2-5; TRBD1 aligns across 8 bases. Germline CDR1 and CDR2: SGHNT and YYREEE (reference sequence). CDR3 length: 14 residues. Losses at the gene ends were 1 base for V and 5 bases for J; bases not matched to a gene: 4. The CDR3 spells CASSLQGASETQYF. CDR3 DNA (partial): TGTGCCAGCAGCTTGCAGGGGGCGTCCGAGACC.

This clone has ten or more counts. The CDR3 loop reads CASSPRQSLWNEQFF. Incomplete CDR3 DNA: TGTGCCAGCAGCCCTCGACAAAGCTTGTGGAATGAG. The J gene is TRBJ2-1, the V gene TRBV11-3, with no clear D. The read is 3 residues too short to cover the CDR3 end, so that end is filled in from the germline J gene. The V end lost 5 bases, the J end lost 7 bases, and 18 bases lay between the germline ends. Germline loops: CDR1 SGHNT, CDR2 YENEEA. The CDR3 length is 15 residues.

The sequenced CDR3 bases are TGTGCCATCAGGCCCGCGTCCAACTCTTACGAG. It codes for CAIRPASNSYE. The full CDR3 protein reads CAIRPASNSYEQYF. J is TRBJ2-7 and V is TRBV10-3; D ambiguous. The read stops 3 residues short of the end of the CDR3; the missing end is completed from the germline J gene. Germline assignment: CDR1 ENHRY and CDR2 SYGVKD. V gave up 6 bases and J gave up 4 bases, with 16 bases separating them. This CDR3 is built from 14 residues.

This clone was recorded many times. The read halts 3 residues ahead of the CDR3 end, with the missing end drawn from the germline J gene. The chain combines TRBV12-5 with TRBJ2-1; TRBD1 aligns across 8 bases. V lost 1 base to trimming and J lost 1 base; unmatched junction nucleotides: 15. From germline, CDR1 is LGHNT and CDR2 FRNRAP. The CDR3 has 20 amino acids. The CDR3 spells CASGLGRQGTGLESYNEQFF. The CDR3 DNA, read in part, is TGTGCTAGTGGTTTGGGCCGACAGGGGACTGGACTGGAGTCCTACAATGAG. The entire variable domain, with the rest obtained from reference TRBV12-5 and TRBJ2-1, is as follows: DARVTQTPRHKVTEMGQEVTMRCQPILGHNTVFWYRQTMMQGLELLAYFRNRAPLDDSGMPKDRFSAEMPDATLATLKIQPSEPRDSAVYFCASGLGRQGTGLESYNEQFFGPGTRLTVL.

In its sample, this clone was seen many times. Sequencing ends 3 residues short of the CDR3 end; the germline J gene provides the rest. The V gene is TRBV5-1, the J gene TRBJ2-1; D perhaps matches TRBD2 (5 bases). Germline CDR1 reads SGHRS; CDR2 reads YFSETQ. With 0 bases removed from V and 3 bases from J, the gap between germline ends came to 7 bases. The length of the CDR3 is 14 residues. The CDR3 protein is CASSLADFYNEQFF. The sequenced part of the CDR3 DNA is TGCGCCAGCAGCTTGGCGGACTTCTACAATGAG.

This clone was picked up many times. The read terminates 3 residues before the CDR3 end, so the remaining end is supplied by the germline J gene. The J gene is TRBJ1-1, the V gene TRBV10-3, with 7 bases that match TRBD1. Germline V gives CDR1 ENHRY, CDR2 SYGVKD. The CDR3 runs to 13 residues. Germline trimming cut 6 bases from V and 2 bases from J; bases unmatched to any gene: 3. The sequenced part of the CDR3 DNA is TGTGCCATCAGAGACAGGGTAAACACTGAA. Translating it yields CAIRDRVNTE. The complete CDR3 reads CAIRDRVNTEAFF.

This clone was seen at least ten times. The CDR3 extends 3 residues past the end of the read, so its final part is completed from the germline J gene. The chain uses TRBV20-1 and TRBJ2-1; D not certain. The CDR3 has 14 residues. CDR1 and CDR2 (germline): DFQATT, SNEGSKA (reference sequence). Trimming took 2 bases from V and 7 from J, leaving 15 bases between them. CDR3: CSARSQDGLNEQFF. The part of the CDR3 DNA that was read is TGCAGTGCTAGAAGTCAAGACGGGTTAAATGAG.

This clone was counted many times. The CDR3 extends 3 residues past the end of the read, so its final part is completed from the germline J gene. The V gene is TRBV2, the J gene TRBJ2-1, with 12 bases matching TRBD2. This CDR3 region has 15 residues. V trimming: 1 base; J trimming: 7 bases; junction bases outside the gene matches: 2. The germline V gene encodes CDR1 SNHLY and CDR2 FYNNEI. The covered CDR3 bases are TGTGCCAGCAGTGAAGGACTAGCGGGAGTGAATGAG. Amino acid sequence: CASSEGLAGVNE. The CDR3 as a whole reads CASSEGLAGVNEQFF.

In its sample, this clone was seen many times. The read falls 3 residues short of the CDR3 end, and the missing part is taken from the germline J gene. V usage is TRBV20-1 and J usage is TRBJ2-1, with TRBD1 matching over 9 bases. Trimming at V came to 5 bases and at J to 3 bases, leaving 8 bases not matched to a gene. The CDR3 runs to 15 residues. Per the germline V gene, CDR1 is DFQATT and CDR2 is SNEGSKA (reference sequence). Incomplete CDR3 DNA: TGCAGTGCTCCACCCGGGACAGGGAACTACAATGAG. Protein: CSAPPGTGNYNE. The CDR3 reads in full as CSAPPGTGNYNEQFF.

This clone was seen many times. The read falls 3 residues short of the CDR3 end, and the missing part is taken from the germline J gene. The rearrangement uses TRBV13 and TRBJ2-1, with TRBD2 matching 11 bases. This CDR3 has 17 amino acids. The ends lost 5 bases at V and 3 bases at J; junction bases unmatched: 9. CDR1 PRHDT and CDR2 FYEKMQ come from the germline V gene (reference sequence). CDR3 sequence: CASSPLSGTSGYNEQFF. The CDR3 DNA, read in part, is TGTGCCAGCAGCCCCCTAAGCGGGACTAGCGGCTACAATGAG.

Many counts were recorded for this clone. The sequence runs out 3 residues before the end of the CDR3; the remainder is reconstructed from the germline J gene. The V gene is TRBV5-1, the J gene TRBJ2-2, with 7 bases matching TRBD2. CDR3 length: 14 amino acids. Germline V gives CDR1 SGHRS, CDR2 YFSETQ. The V gene end was trimmed by 5 bases and the J gene end by 4 bases; junction bases not matched to a gene: 5. CDR3 in amino acids: CASRAGLGTGELFF. Partial CDR3 DNA: TGCGCCAGCAGAGCGGGACTCGGCACCGGGGAG.

Note on this clone: The read ends 3 residues early relative to the CDR3; the germline J gene fills the gap. V and J are TRBV2 and TRBJ2-2, with a tentative D call TRBD2 (5 bases). The V end was cut by 9 bases, the J end by 2 bases, with 19 bases between. This CDR3 has 16 residues. The V gene's germline CDR1 is SNHLY and CDR2 FYNNEI. The sequenced CDR3 bases are TGTGCCAGGGCTTCAGGAAGCGGATATAACACCGGGGAG. As protein: CARASGSGYNTGE. In full, the CDR3 reads CARASGSGYNTGELFF.

With regard to this clone: Just one base apart from a much larger clone, this may be a read error. With the read ending 3 residues before the CDR3 end, the germline J gene is used to fill in that end. The chain is built from TRBV5-6 and TRBJ2-5; the D gene is possibly TRBD1 (6 bases). The CDR3 has 15 residues. The germline gives CDR1 SGHDT, CDR2 YYEEEE. The sequenced part of the CDR3 DNA is TGTGCCAGCAGCTTGAGCAGGGAAAGGACAGATACC. Translating gives CASSLSRERTDT. In full, the CDR3 reads CASSLSRERTDTQYF.

This clone has a handful of counts. The CDR3 end lies 3 residues beyond the end of the read and is filled in from the germline J gene. This rearrangement joins TRBV5-6 to TRBJ1-2; possible D gene TRBD1, 5 bases. The CDR3 is made up of 15 amino acids. Germline assignment: CDR1 SGHDT and CDR2 YYEEEE. V dropped 2 bases and J dropped 2 bases, with 13 bases sitting between them. CDR3 sequence: CASSFGRGTNYGYTF. The sequenced CDR3 bases are TGTGCCAGCAGCTTCGGGAGGGGAACGAACTATGGC.

Concerning this clone: The read ends 3 residues early relative to the CDR3; the germline J gene fills the gap. This chain connects TRBV18 to TRBJ1-5; D is perhaps TRBD1 (5 bases). Germline V lookup: CDR1 KGHSH, CDR2 LQKENI. V shed 3 bases and J shed 2 bases, with 11 bases lying between them. The CDR3 totals 15 residues. The CDR3 protein is CASSPQGRGNQPQHF. The sequenced part of the CDR3 DNA is TGTGCCAGCTCACCCCAGGGTAGGGGCAATCAGCCC.

This clone was counted ten times or more. CDR3 DNA, as far as it was read: TGTGCCAGCAGTGACAGCGGTGGGGCCAACGTC. It codes for CASSDSGGANV. The whole CDR3 protein is CASSDSGGANVLTF. The chain carries TRBV2 and TRBJ2-6, with D perhaps TRBD2 (5 bases). The read terminates 3 residues ahead of where the CDR3 ends, so the germline J gene completes it. Trimming removed 3 bases from V and 3 bases from J, with 6 bases in between. This CDR3 is 14 amino acids long. Germline CDR1 is SNHLY and CDR2 is FYNNEI.

This clone was counted many times. CDR3: CASSLAYSAAYEQYF. The CDR3 DNA, read in part, is TGTGCCAGCAGCTTGGCATATAGCGCAGCCTACGAG. The gene calls are TRBV5-5 and TRBJ2-7; a weak D match, TRBD2 (5 bases). The sequence runs out 3 residues before the end of the CDR3; the remainder is reconstructed from the germline J gene. CDR3 length equals 15 residues. Between the trimmed V and J ends, which lost 0 bases and 2 bases, there was a span of 12 bases. Germline CDR1 reads SGHKS; CDR2 reads YYEKEE (reference sequence).

The table lists this clone with a few counts. One junction end does not reproduce the germline sequence, and a read error may be involved. The CDR3 extends 3 residues past the end of the read, so its final part is completed from the germline J gene. Additional DNA sequences in this sample encode the identical CDR3. This sequence joins TRBV20-1 and TRBJ1-2; D ambiguous. This CDR3 has 10 residues. The germline V gene has CDR1 DFQATT and CDR2 SNEGSKA (reference sequence). The chain's CDR3 is CSAPSYGYTF. The CDR3 DNA, read in part, is TGTAGTGCCCCTAGCTATGGC.

This clone was observed many times. The read terminates 3 residues before the CDR3 end, so the remaining end is supplied by the germline J gene. This rearrangement joins TRBV7-3 to TRBJ2-1; 11 nucleotides align to TRBD2. The germline gives CDR1 SGHTA, CDR2 FQGTGA. This CDR3 has 16 amino acids. Trimming at V came to 1 base and at J to 8 bases, leaving 7 bases not matched to a gene. The covered CDR3 bases are TGTGCCAGCAGCTTAAGCCCCGCTAGCGGGAGGTATGAG. It yields the protein CASSLSPASGRYE. The whole CDR3 is CASSLSPASGRYEQFF.

Ten or more counts support this clone. CDR3 DNA (partial): TGTGCCAGCAGCTTAGCGACGGGAATGGGACTGGGCTCCTACGAG. Amino acids: CASSLATGMGLGSYE. The full CDR3 reads CASSLATGMGLGSYEQYF. V and J are TRBV7-2 and TRBJ2-7; possibly TRBD2 for D (6 bases). With the read ending 3 residues before the CDR3 end, the germline J gene is used to fill in that end. V lost 0 bases, J lost 0 bases, and 18 bases lay in between. The CDR3 is 18 residues long. The V gene's germline CDR1 is SGHTA and CDR2 FQGNSA.

This clone was seen many times. The CDR3 end falls 3 residues outside the read, so it is completed with the germline J gene. The chain uses TRBV30 and TRBJ1-6; possibly TRBD1 for D (6 bases). The CDR3 sequence is 15 residues long. With 3 bases removed from V and 9 bases from J, the gap between germline ends came to 18 bases. Germline V gives CDR1 GTSNPN, CDR2 SVGIG (reference sequence). The sequenced CDR3 bases are TGTGCCTGGAGCCTCCTACAGGGTCTCGGTTCACCC. This codes for CAWSLLQGLGSP. In full, the CDR3 reads CAWSLLQGLGSPLHF.

For this clone: The CDR3 is cut off 3 residues early in the read; its end comes from the germline J gene. This chain joins TRBV30 and TRBJ1-2; 10 bases are a match to TRBD1. The germline V gene has CDR1 GTSNPN and CDR2 SVGIG (reference sequence). The CDR3 extends over 17 amino acids. The covered CDR3 bases are TGTGCCTGGACTAGATTCTCCGGGACAGGGGATGTCAATGAC. The encoded protein is CAWTRFSGTGDVND. The CDR3 in its entirety is CAWTRFSGTGDVNDYTF.

This clone was counted many times. The observed sequence ends 3 residues before the CDR3 terminus, with the missing tail filled in from the germline J gene. The V gene is TRBV5-1, the J gene TRBJ2-6; 8 bases fit TRBD1. This CDR3 contains 16 residues. Germline CDR1 SGHRS, CDR2 YFSETQ. V trimming: 4 bases; J trimming: 2 bases; junction bases outside the gene matches: 5. Partial CDR3 DNA: TGCGCCAGCAGCGCAACAGGGGGAGCTGGGGCCAACGTC. This codes for CASSATGGAGANV. The entire CDR3 reads CASSATGGAGANVLTF.